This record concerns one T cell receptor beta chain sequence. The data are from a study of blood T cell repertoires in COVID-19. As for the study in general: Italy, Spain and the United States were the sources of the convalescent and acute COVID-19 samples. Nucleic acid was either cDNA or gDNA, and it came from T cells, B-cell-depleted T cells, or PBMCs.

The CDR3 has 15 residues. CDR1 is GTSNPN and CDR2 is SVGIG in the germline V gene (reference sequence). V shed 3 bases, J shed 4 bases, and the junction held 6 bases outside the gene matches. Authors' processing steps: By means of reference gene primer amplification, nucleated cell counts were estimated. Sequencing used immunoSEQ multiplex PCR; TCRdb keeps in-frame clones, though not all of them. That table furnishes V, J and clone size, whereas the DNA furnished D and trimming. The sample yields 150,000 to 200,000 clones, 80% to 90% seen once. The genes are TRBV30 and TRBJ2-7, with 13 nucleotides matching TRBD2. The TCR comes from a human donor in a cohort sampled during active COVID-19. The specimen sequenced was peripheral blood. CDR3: CAWSYGTSGIYEQYF. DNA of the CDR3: TGTGCCTGGAGCTACGGGACTAGCGGGATATACGAGCAGTACTTC.